This T cell receptor (beta chain) emerged from a study of shared clonotypes between healthy human individuals. At the level of the study: Every donor yielded three CD4 naive, three CD4 memory, two CD8 naive and one CD8 memory plate. Overall study results and limits: Sampling covered blood only; tissue repertoires likely differ.

CDR3 length: 15 amino acids. Per the germline V gene, CDR1 is MDHEN and CDR2 is SYDVKM. Trimming left V 4 bases short and J 9 bases short, with 19 bases between. The assay ran at deep level. TCRdb's copy holds only in-frame clones and misses some; the assay was immunoSEQ multiplex PCR. The sample contains roughly 2 million clones, roughly 95% of which appear only once. CD4+ cells yielded CD45RA+ naive and CD45RA-negative memory subsets. With regard to this clone: Its antigen remains unknown.

The gene calls are TRBV28 and TRBJ2-1, with D possibly matching TRBD1 (6 bases). The TCR comes from a man between 18 and 35 years old in good health. Sequenced input: naive CD4+ T cells sorted from blood. Subset specified: CD45RA+ positively selected. The CDR3 region has the DNA TGTGCCAGCAGTTCCCCCGGGACATCCAACAGTGAGCAGTTCTTC. Translating it yields CASSSPGTSNSEQFF.